This TCR beta chain was recorded in a study of shared clonotypes between healthy human individuals. Naive CD8 cells lacked CD45RO and underwent positive selection for CCR7, leaving out terminally differentiated effector memory CD45RA+ cells. Germline CDR1 and CDR2: MDHEN and SYDVKM. The CDR3 covers 15 residues. V dropped 6 bases and J dropped 1 base, with 15 bases sitting between them. TCRdb's copy holds only in-frame clones and misses some; the assay was immunoSEQ multiplex PCR. The table lists 2 million to 2.5 million clones, roughly 91% of them singletons. This receptor was taken from a man younger than 35 in good health. Some clones in this sample may be carry-over from other donors' samples. The J gene is TRBJ1-1, the V gene TRBV28; D gene unclear. Sequencing was carried out using naive CD8+ T cells from PBMCs. The CDR3 coding sequence is TGTGCCAGCAGACCAACTCTAACACAGAACACTGAAGCTTTCTTT. Protein sequence: CASRPTLTQNTEAFF.